These 3 T cell receptor beta chains were sequenced from one sample in a study of monozygotic twins with inflammatory bowel disease. With the 5' RACE reads reprocessed, TCRdb shows one record per CDR3 protein and no DNA. Its clone listing holds about 450,000 distinct CDR3 sequences. Sequenced input: blood. The source is a human donor with ulcerative colitis or Crohn's disease, or a healthy co-twin of an affected twin (not recorded which).

V is TRBV29-1 and J is TRBJ2-7; TCRdb selects TRBD1, and the lack of DNA leaves this call unchecked. The CDR3 length is 13 residues. Germline V gene lookup returns CDR1 SQVTM and CDR2 ANQGSEA. The CDR3 here is CSVINPFNYEQYF.

The chain joins TRBV7-2 to TRBJ1-1; the TRBD1 assignment by TCRdb is unverifiable without DNA. CDR1 is SGHTA, CDR2 FQGNSA, per germline. The CDR3 covers 14 residues. CDR3 in amino acids: CASSTSQGGKSAFF.

The genes are TRBV5-1 and TRBJ1-6. The CDR3 has 15 residues. Germline V gives CDR1 SGHRS, CDR2 YFSETQ. The CDR3: CASSLVAGNNSPLHF. The entire variable domain, with the rest obtained from reference TRBV5-1 and TRBJ1-6, is as follows: KAGVTQTPRYLIKTRGQQVTLSCSPISGHRSVSWYQQTPGQGLQFLFEYFSETQRNKGNFPGRFSGRQFSNSRSEMNVSTLELGDSALYLCASSLVAGNNSPLHFGNGTRLTVT.